These 21 T cell receptor beta chains came from one sample sequenced in a study of OX40 agonist ivuxolimab in advanced cancers. The method was immunoSEQ multiplex PCR; TCRdb's version includes in-frame clones alone and lacks a portion of them. Among roughly 80,000 clones, about 85% were seen once, and the ten largest hold roughly 2.1%. The sequencing here drew on CD4+ or CD8+ T cells sorted from blood, taken in a trial of the OX40 agonist ivuxolimab. Receptor source: an adult with an advanced solid tumor such as melanoma, head and neck, liver or kidney cancer.

The chain links TRBV19 to TRBJ2-7; 8 bases match TRBD2. The germline CDR1 and CDR2 sequences are LNHDA and SQIVND (reference sequence). This CDR3 contains 16 residues. The V and J ends lost 10 bases and 2 bases, in that order; junction bases with no gene match: 16. CDR3 coding DNA: TGTGCCACCGGGGGGGTGCCAGGGAATCCTCCCTACGAGCAGTACTTC. It encodes CATGGVPGNPPYEQYF.

V usage is TRBV5-7 and J usage is TRBJ1-1; TRBD1 might be the D (6 bases). TRBV5-7 is known as an ORF, though its function is uncertain. Trimming shortened V by 2 bases and J by 1 base, and 24 bases separated the two germline ends. The CDR3 length is 19 residues. The CDR3 DNA reads as TGTGCCAGCAGCTTAGGTTTCCCTCGGGGGGGGGCGCAGAACACTGAAGCTTTCTTT. Its translation is CASSLGFPRGGAQNTEAFF.

V and J are TRBV9 and TRBJ2-7; TRBD1 matches 10 bases. The CDR3 loop spans 17 amino acids. The V segment lost 0 bases and the J segment 6 bases; nucleotides outside the gene matches: 12. The germline V gene encodes CDR1 SGDLS and CDR2 YYNGEE. The CDR3 reads CASSVAPGQGVQSEQYF. CDR3 bases: TGTGCCAGCAGCGTAGCCCCTGGACAGGGGGTCCAGAGCGAGCAGTACTTC.

The rearrangement joins TRBV6-6 to TRBJ2-1; 13 bases are a match to TRBD2. CDR3 size: 16 residues. Germline V CDR1 and CDR2: MNHNY, SVGAGI (reference sequence). Losses at the gene ends were 3 bases for V and 8 bases for J; bases not matched to a gene: 7. This chain's CDR3 is CASSYGRTSGRDEQFF. The CDR3 DNA reads as TGTGCCAGCAGTTATGGGAGGACTAGCGGGAGAGATGAGCAGTTCTTC.

This sequence joins TRBV7-2 and TRBJ1-2; no definite D call. CDR1 SGHTA and CDR2 FQGNSA come from the germline V gene. This CDR3 is built from 15 residues. V was shortened by 3 bases and J by 5 bases, with 16 bases between the two germline ends. The CDR3: CASSFAVGPGYGYTF. The DNA of the CDR3 is TGTGCCAGCAGCTTCGCCGTCGGGCCAGGATATGGCTACACCTTC.

The chain is built from TRBV27 and TRBJ2-7; 8 nucleotides match TRBD2. The CDR3 has 15 amino acids. The germline V gene has CDR1 MNHEY and CDR2 SMNVEV (reference sequence). With V trimmed by 0 bases and J by 6 bases, 7 bases remained unmatched. The CDR3 sequence is CASSLSGAGGGEQYF. The CDR3 DNA is TGTGCCAGCAGTTTATCTGGGGCGGGAGGAGGCGAGCAGTACTTC.

The chain joins TRBV7-3 to TRBJ1-1; possible D gene TRBD1, 6 bases. There are 16 residues in the CDR3. V shed 11 bases and J shed 0 bases, with 22 bases lying between them. CDR1 SGHTA and CDR2 FQGTGA come from the germline V gene. DNA of the CDR3: TGTGCCCCAGCCGCCCGGGGGCAACTAATGAACACTGAAGCTTTCTTT. It codes for CAPAARGQLMNTEAFF.

The chain is built from TRBV7-2 and TRBJ1-2, with D perhaps TRBD1 (6 bases). Looked up from germline, CDR1 is SGHTA and CDR2 is FQGNSA. With 5 bases removed from V and 1 base from J, the gap between germline ends came to 11 bases. The length of the CDR3 is 14 residues. The CDR3 coding sequence is TGTGCCAGCAGCGAGGACAGTTTTAACTATGGCTACACCTTC. This translates into CASSEDSFNYGYTF.

The V gene is TRBV7-2, the J gene TRBJ1-1; TRBD1 aligns across 8 bases. The CDR3 consists of 12 residues. Germline V gives CDR1 SGHTA, CDR2 FQGNSA. Germline trimming cut 3 bases from V and 7 bases from J; bases unmatched to any gene: 1. The CDR3 is CASSFDRGEAFF. Here the CDR3 DNA reads TGTGCCAGCAGCTTCGACAGGGGTGAAGCTTTCTTT.

This chain uses TRBV5-4 with TRBJ2-7, with 7 positions matching TRBD2. The CDR3 extends over 13 amino acids. Germline values: CDR1 SGHNT, CDR2 YYREEE (reference sequence). The V gene end was trimmed by 2 bases and the J gene end by 1 base; junction bases not matched to a gene: 0. CDR3 region: CASSLAGSYEQYF. The CDR3 nucleotides are TGTGCCAGCAGCTTAGCGGGGTCCTACGAGCAGTACTTC.

The rearrangement uses TRBV25-1 and TRBJ2-1; TRBD2 might be the D (6 bases). Germline CDR1 MGHDK, CDR2 SYGVNS. The CDR3 spans 14 residues. Trimming removed 1 base at V and 4 bases at J, with 8 bases between. CDR3 protein: CASSESGGYNEQFF. CDR3 DNA sequence: TGTGCCAGCAGTGAATCCGGGGGTTACAATGAGCAGTTCTTC.

The gene calls are TRBV5-8 and TRBJ2-5; D may be TRBD2 (5 bases). V was pared by 4 bases and J by 5 bases, with 9 bases between. The length of the CDR3 is 12 residues. CDR1 and CDR2 (germline): SGHTS, YDEGEE. This chain's CDR3 is CASSPRRETQYF. The DNA of the CDR3 is TGTGCCAGCAGCCCCCGGAGGGAGACCCAGTACTTC.

This clone has a handful of counts. The V gene is TRBV19, the J gene TRBJ1-5; the match to TRBD1 covers 7 bases. Germline trimming cut 5 bases from V and 7 bases from J; bases unmatched to any gene: 11. This CDR3 is built from 15 residues. The germline gives CDR1 LNHDA, CDR2 SQIVND (reference sequence). Here the CDR3 reads CASSLRTGSWQPQHF. The CDR3 DNA follows: TGTGCCAGTAGTCTGCGGACAGGATCGTGGCAGCCCCAGCATTTT.

In this sample, this clone turned up once. At the DNA level, this CDR3 is encoded by other sequences in the same sample as well. The genes are TRBV5-1 and TRBJ2-1; 8 nucleotides line up with TRBD2. This CDR3 has 15 residues. The germline V gene has CDR1 SGHRS and CDR2 YFSETQ. V lost 2 bases, J lost 2 bases, and 3 bases stayed unmatched. The CDR3 loop is CASSLVSGAYNEQFF. The CDR3 nucleotides are TGCGCCAGCAGCTTAGTTAGCGGGGCCTACAATGAGCAGTTCTTC.

As concerns this clone: At one end the junction does not follow the germline gene, possibly because of a read error. The chain combines TRBV4-2 with TRBJ2-1, with 16 bases matching TRBD2. CDR3 size: 22 residues. Per the germline V gene, CDR1 is LGHNA and CDR2 is YNFKEQ. CDR3 sequence: CASSQDNGRDLPGTSGRALKVF. The CDR3 nucleotides are TGTGCCAGCAGCCAAGATAACGGTCGGGACCTTCCCGGGACTAGCGGGAGGGCATTGAAGGTCTTC.

The rearrangement uses TRBV7-9 and TRBJ2-3; TRBD1 matches 7 bases. CDR1 is SEHNR and CDR2 is FQNEAQ in the germline V gene (reference sequence). V was pared by 1 base and J by 6 bases, with 7 bases of the junction left unmatched. The CDR3 totals 15 residues. The CDR3 region has the DNA TGTGCCAGCAGCTTAGTTGGGACAGTCGGGGATACGCAGTATTTT. This translates into CASSLVGTVGDTQYF.

A single count supports this clone. Other DNA sequences within the sample encode an identical CDR3. The V call is TRBV5-4, the J call TRBJ2-7, with D tentatively TRBD2 (6 bases). The V gene lost 2 bases and the J gene lost 3 bases, with 9 bases spanning the gap. The CDR3 runs 13 residues. Germline lookup yields CDR1 SGHNT and CDR2 YYREEE (reference sequence). CDR3: CASSLVGGYEQYF. The CDR3 region has the DNA TGTGCCAGCAGCTTAGTGGGGGGCTACGAGCAGTACTTC.

This clone was recorded once. This chain connects TRBV18 to TRBJ2-3; 7 positions match TRBD1. The ends lost 6 bases at V and 1 base at J; junction bases unmatched: 7. Looked up from germline, CDR1 is KGHSH and CDR2 is LQKENI. The CDR3 has 15 residues. For the CDR3, the DNA is TGTGCCAGCTCCCTTGTCGGACAGGGCACAGATACGCAGTATTTT. Protein: CASSLVGQGTDTQYF.

The chain is built from TRBV6-1 and TRBJ1-5; D ambiguous. CDR1 is MNHNS and CDR2 is SASEGT in the germline V gene. Deletions cut 1 base from V and 6 bases from J, with 13 bases between. The CDR3 contains 15 residues. The DNA of the CDR3 is TGTGCCAGCAGTGAAGGGCGATCCGCGAGTCAGCCCCAGCATTTT. Protein product: CASSEGRSASQPQHF.

J is TRBJ2-1 and V is TRBV10-3; D uncertain. The length of the CDR3 is 15 residues. V was cut by 2 bases and J by 4 bases, with 12 bases left in between. Germline values: CDR1 ENHRY, CDR2 SYGVKD. The CDR3 region is CAISETLVGYNEQFF. As DNA, the CDR3 is TGTGCCATCAGTGAGACTCTCGTCGGATACAATGAGCAGTTCTTC.

The chain recombines TRBV6-1 with TRBJ2-1; D tentatively reads TRBD1 or TRBD2 (6 bases each). With 11 bases removed from V and 9 bases from J, the gap between germline ends came to 23 bases. This CDR3 region has 14 residues. The germline CDR1 and CDR2 sequences are MNHNS and SASEGT. The CDR3 nucleotides are TGTGCCTTACGAGGGGGGACGGATAGTGGTGAGCAGTTCTTC. The encoded protein is CALRGGTDSGEQFF.